This T cell receptor (beta chain) is drawn from a study of vaccination effects on CD4 cells after COVID-19. The study, taken as a whole, reports: Clones that were induced by infection or by vaccine showed marked contraction late after vaccination. Few convalescent patients, and no early post-infection timepoints, were available to the study.

Some clones are missing from TCRdb's copy, which holds only in-frame ones; the method was immunoSEQ multiplex PCR. The sample includes 20,000 to 30,000 clones, 60% to 80% of them seen just once. Trimming stripped 0 bases from V and 1 base from J, with 7 bases between. In germline, CDR1 is SGHRS, CDR2 YFSETQ. This CDR3 region has 14 residues. Remarks on this clone: Its specificity is unknown.

Sequencing was preceded by expansion of antigen-specific CD4+ T cells with viral peptide pools in the ViraFEST assay. The culture ran for 10 days before CD4+ T cells were isolated. Participants got two doses of BNT162b2 or mRNA-1273 vaccine. The TCR sequence derives from a human donor who received a COVID-19 vaccine. Some clones in this sample may be carry-over from other donors' samples. The sequences come from CD4+ T cells from PBMCs cultured with SARS-CoV-2 spike peptides, collected after COVID-19 vaccination. The gene calls are TRBV5-1 and TRBJ1-1; D call uncertain. The CDR3 loop is CASSLEPTNTEAFF. The CDR3 DNA reads as TGCGCCAGCAGCTTGGAGCCCACGAACACTGAAGCTTTCTTT.